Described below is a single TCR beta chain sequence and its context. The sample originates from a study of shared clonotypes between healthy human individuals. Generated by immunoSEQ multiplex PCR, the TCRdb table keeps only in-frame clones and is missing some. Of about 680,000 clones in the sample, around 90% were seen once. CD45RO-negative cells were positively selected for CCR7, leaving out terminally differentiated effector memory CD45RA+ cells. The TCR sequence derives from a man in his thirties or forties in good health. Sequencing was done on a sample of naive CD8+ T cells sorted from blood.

The CDR3 bases are TGTGCCAGCGGGCAGGTCGGGCTCTCCTCCTACAATGAGCAGTTCTTC. Translation: CASGQVGLSSYNEQFF. The chain employs TRBV7-2 and TRBJ2-1; the D is unclear. CDR1 SGHTA and CDR2 FQGNSA come from the germline V gene. This CDR3 has 16 amino acids. Trimming took off 8 bases at V and 0 bases at J, with 17 bases between the two ends. The whole variable domain, filled in from reference TRBV7-2 and TRBJ2-1, reads GAGVSQSPSNKVTEKGKDVELRCDPISGHTALYWYRQSLGQGLEFLIYFQGNSAPDKSGLPSDRFSAERTGGSVSTLTIQRTQQEDSAVYLCASGQVGLSSYNEQFFGPGTRLTVL.